These 18 T cell receptor beta chains originate from one sample sequenced in a study of OX40 agonist ivuxolimab in advanced cancers. Only in-frame clones appear in the TCRdb table, and some are missing; sequencing was by immunoSEQ multiplex PCR. The data show over 95,000 clones, with roughly 80% seen just once and roughly 1.5% held by the top ten. The sequencing used CD4+ or CD8+ T cells sorted from blood, collected in a trial of the OX40 agonist ivuxolimab. These receptors were collected from an adult with an advanced solid tumor such as melanoma, head and neck, liver or kidney cancer.

This sequence joins TRBV5-1 and TRBJ2-7; D gene ambiguous. The germline V and J ends were trimmed by 4 bases and 0 bases, with 5 bases remaining between them. Germline lookup yields CDR1 SGHRS and CDR2 YFSETQ. The length of the CDR3 is 12 residues. CDR3 region: CASSGVSYEQYF. The CDR3 DNA reads as TGCGCCAGCAGCGGGGTCTCCTACGAGCAGTACTTC.

This clone has a handful of counts. The J gene is TRBJ1-1, the V gene TRBV11-2; D perhaps matches TRBD1 (6 bases). The V and J ends lost 5 bases and 0 bases respectively, with 13 bases between them. CDR1 is SGHAT and CDR2 is FQNNGV in the germline V gene. This CDR3 region has 15 residues. The CDR3 nucleotides are TGTGCCAGCAGCATGTGGACAGATATGAACACTGAAGCTTTCTTT. It encodes CASSMWTDMNTEAFF.

The sample holds one count of this clone. The rearrangement joins TRBV7-2 to TRBJ1-1; TRBD1 matches 7 bases. V lost 3 bases to trimming and J lost 2 bases; unmatched junction nucleotides: 9. Per germline, CDR1 SGHTA and CDR2 FQGNSA. This CDR3 region has 16 residues. Here the CDR3 reads CASSLGGGGGNTEAFF. CDR3 DNA: TGTGCCAGCAGCTTGGGAGGGGGCGGTGGAAACACTGAAGCTTTCTTT.

The V call is TRBV30, the J call TRBJ2-7; tentatively, D is TRBD1 (6 bases). The germline V gene encodes CDR1 GTSNPN and CDR2 SVGIG (reference sequence). Trimming took off 4 bases at V and 0 bases at J, with 10 bases between the two ends. This CDR3 has 13 amino acids. The CDR3 coding sequence is TGTGCCTGGAACCCAGGGGCCTCCTACGAGCAGTACTTC. Its protein product is CAWNPGASYEQYF.

V gene TRBV7-2 combines with J gene TRBJ1-1, with TRBD1 matching 12 bases. Germline CDR1 is SGHTA and CDR2 is FQGNSA. This CDR3 region has 18 residues. V shed 5 bases and J 3 bases; nucleotides not matched to a gene: 13. The CDR3 DNA is TGTGCCAGCAGCACCCGTAAGGGGACAGGGGGCCAGTACACTGAAGCTTTCTTT. Residues: CASSTRKGTGGQYTEAFF.

J is TRBJ1-1 and V is TRBV5-1, with 7 bases fitting TRBD1. The CDR3 is made up of 14 amino acids. The germline gives CDR1 SGHRS, CDR2 YFSETQ. V was pared by 4 bases and J by 8 bases, with 11 bases of the junction left unmatched. CDR3 in amino acids: CASSRPEGAEEAFF. In DNA form, the CDR3 reads TGCGCCAGCAGCAGGCCGGAGGGGGCGGAAGAAGCTTTCTTT.

V and J are TRBV25-1 and TRBJ1-4; perhaps TRBD1 as D (5 bases). This CDR3 is built from 15 residues. V lost 4 bases to trimming and J lost 8 bases, with 17 bases between them. Per the germline V gene, CDR1 is MGHDK and CDR2 is SYGVNS. The CDR3 region is CASSGSGTGGEKLFF. CDR3 bases: TGTGCCAGCAGTGGATCCGGGACGGGAGGCGAAAAACTGTTTTTT.

V is TRBV28 and J is TRBJ1-3; D ambiguous. The CDR3 extends over 16 amino acids. Trimming left V 4 bases short and J 4 bases short, with 17 bases between. Germline CDR1 reads MDHEN; CDR2 reads SYDVKM. CDR3 protein: CASSYRGRGEGNTIYF. DNA for the CDR3: TGTGCCAGCAGTTACCGCGGACGGGGTGAGGGAAACACCATATATTTT.

The chain uses TRBV9 and TRBJ1-5, with D unclear. The CDR3 has 14 amino acids. V gave up 0 bases and J gave up 10 bases, with 14 bases separating them. CDR1 SGDLS and CDR2 YYNGEE come from the germline V gene. The CDR3 coding sequence is TGTGCCAGCAGCGTAGGAGACGGAATAGGACCCCAGCATTTT. Translation: CASSVGDGIGPQHF.

V is TRBV29-1 and J is TRBJ1-2; weak D call: TRBD1 (5 bases). CDR3 size: 13 residues. V was shortened by 1 base and J by 4 bases, with 10 bases between the two germline ends. The V gene's germline CDR1 is SQVTM and CDR2 ANQGSEA. The chain's CDR3 is CSVEVRESYGYTF. DNA for the CDR3: TGCAGCGTTGAAGTCAGGGAAAGCTATGGCTACACCTTC. Drawing the rest from reference TRBV29-1 and TRBJ1-2, the complete variable domain is SAVISQKPSRDICQRGTSLTIQCQVDSQVTMMFWYRQQPGQSLTLIATANQGSEATYESGFVIDKFPISRPNLTFSTLTVSNMSPEDSSIYLCSVEVRESYGYTFGSGTRLTVV.

This clone has just a few counts. V gene TRBV28 combines with J gene TRBJ2-7; 11 bases agree with TRBD2. Germline V gives CDR1 MDHEN, CDR2 SYDVKM. Trimming cost V 7 bases and J 6 bases; bases outside gene matches: 8. The CDR3 has 14 amino acids. The CDR3 region has the DNA TGTGCCAGCACCCCACTAGCGGGAGTTTTCGAGCAGTACTTC. Its translation: CASTPLAGVFEQYF.

The chain's CDR3 is CASSTDIGNTIYF. The CDR3 DNA sequence: TGTGCCAGCAGCACCGACATAGGAAACACCATATATTTT. The chain links TRBV7-3 to TRBJ1-3; D is undetermined. This CDR3 is 13 amino acids long. Germline V CDR1 and CDR2: SGHTA, FQGTGA. V shed 5 bases and J shed 4 bases, with 9 bases lying between them.

The V and J genes are TRBV30 and TRBJ2-6, with no clear D. CDR1 and CDR2 from the germline V gene are GTSNPN and SVGIG (reference sequence). The CDR3 contains 15 residues. V was trimmed by 1 base and J by 0 bases, leaving 7 bases between them. The CDR3 bases are TGTGCCTGGAGTGCACTGACCTCTGGGGCCAACGTCCTGACTTTC. This gives the protein CAWSALTSGANVLTF.

The chain combines TRBV7-8 with TRBJ1-1; possible D gene TRBD1, 5 bases. CDR1 SGHVS and CDR2 FQNEAQ come from the germline V gene. This CDR3 spans 15 amino acids. Trimming took 4 bases from V and 2 from J, leaving 14 bases between them. CDR3 DNA sequence: TGTGCCAGCAGCTCAATAGCTAGGGGAAACACTGAAGCTTTCTTT. This gives the protein CASSSIARGNTEAFF.

As concerns this clone: One end of the junction does not line up with germline, which may come from a read error. Other DNA sequences of this sample code for an identical CDR3. The J gene is TRBJ1-4, the V gene TRBV5-1; tentative D call: TRBD1 (6 bases). The germline V gene has CDR1 SGHRS and CDR2 YFSETQ. The CDR3 is 13 residues long. The CDR3 DNA follows: TGCGCCAGCAGAGAGGGGGATCAGAAAAAGCTGTTTTTT. Translation gives CASREGDQKKLFF. Combining the CDR3 with reference TRBV5-1 and TRBJ1-4 gives the whole variable domain KAGVTQTPRYLIKTRGQQVTLSCSPISGHRSVSWYQQTPGQGLQFLFEYFSETQRNKGNFPGRFSGRQFSNSRSEMNVSTLELGDSALYLCASREGDQKKLFFGSGTQLSVL.

The genes are TRBV19 and TRBJ1-5; D uncertain. Germline assignment: CDR1 LNHDA and CDR2 SQIVND (reference sequence). Deletions cut 7 bases from V and 0 bases from J, with 10 bases between. This CDR3 spans 14 amino acids. The CDR3 region is CASKPRDSNQPQHF. The CDR3 nucleotides read TGTGCCAGTAAACCAAGGGATAGCAATCAGCCCCAGCATTTT.

The chain is built from TRBV19 and TRBJ1-3; possibly TRBD1 for D (5 bases). CDR3 size: 16 residues. The germline gives CDR1 LNHDA, CDR2 SQIVND (reference sequence). Trimming took 7 bases from V and 2 from J, leaving 18 bases between them. The CDR3 sequence: CASNHVGTGAGNTIYF. The CDR3 DNA reads TGTGCCAGTAATCACGTGGGTACAGGTGCTGGAAACACCATATATTTT.

The V and J genes are TRBV9 and TRBJ2-1; D perhaps matches TRBD2 (6 bases). The CDR3 has 14 amino acids. Trimming stripped 0 bases from V and 4 bases from J, with 8 bases between. Germline V CDR1 and CDR2: SGDLS, YYNGEE. CDR3 protein: CASSVGTTYNEQFF. CDR3 bases: TGTGCCAGCAGCGTAGGGACTACTTACAATGAGCAGTTCTTC.